The 13 T cell receptor beta chains presented below share a single source sample, sequenced in a study of T cells in Graves' hyperthyroidism and ophthalmopathy. Amplification targeted TCR beta CDR3 regions from RNA transcripts. First-round RT-PCR targeting the TCR CDR3 was performed with the HTBI primer set. Via MiXCR, TCRdb re-called the multiplex PCR reads, giving one row per CDR3 protein. The sample includes about 360,000 distinct CDR3 sequences, under 15% of them seen just once. The specimen was blood. The receptors were sampled from a woman in her late teens or twenties with Graves' hyperthyroidism.

This clonotype has more than one count but fewer than ten. This may be a read error: a much more frequent sequence differs by one nucleotide. This chain connects TRBV20-1 to TRBJ1-5; D unresolved. The J call may be mistaken, given a closer DNA end match to TRBJ2-3. Germline V CDR1 and CDR2: DFQATT, SNEGSKA (reference sequence). This CDR3 comprises 14 residues. CDR3 sequence reads: CSARDLSRNQPQYF. DNA of the CDR3: TGCAGTGCTAGAGATCTAAGCCGCAATCAGCCCCAGTATTTT.

This clonotype was detected many times. Here the CDR3 DNA reads TGTGCCAGCAGCTCCACCAGTTTAGCAGATACGCAGTATTTT. As protein: CASSSTSLADTQYF. The chain is built from TRBV7-2 and TRBJ2-3; D gene uncertain. Trimming left V 4 bases short and J 4 bases short, with 12 bases between. CDR3 length equals 14 residues. Per the germline V gene, CDR1 is SGHTA and CDR2 is FQGNSA.

Ten or more counts support this clonotype. The chain recombines TRBV6-2 or TRBV6-3 with TRBJ2-1, with 9 bases matching TRBD2. This CDR3 region has 15 residues. V shed 6 bases, J shed 2 bases, and the junction held 5 bases outside the gene matches. CDR1 MNHEY and CDR2 SVGEGT come from the germline V gene. CDR3 amino acids: CASSPIAGAYNEQFF. CDR3 coding DNA: TGTGCCAGCAGCCCCATAGCGGGAGCCTACAATGAGCAGTTCTTC.

The sample holds many counts of this clonotype. The chain combines TRBV28 with TRBJ1-2; 11 positions match TRBD1. This CDR3 region has 15 residues. Germline-derived CDR1 and CDR2 are MDHEN and SYDVKM. V lost 6 bases, J lost 4 bases, and 7 bases stayed unmatched. CDR3 DNA: TGTGCCAGCAGCTCCGGACAGGGGGCACCCTATGGCTACACCTTC. Its translation is CASSSGQGAPYGYTF.

The chain has TRBV28 and TRBJ1-5; a possible D gene is TRBD1 (6 bases). Germline lookup yields CDR1 MDHEN and CDR2 SYDVKM. There are 13 residues in the CDR3. Trimming removed 6 bases from V and 9 bases from J, with 15 bases in between. The CDR3 bases are TGTGCCAGCAGCGGGGGGGCTCTCGGGCCCCAGCATTTT. This encodes CASSGGALGPQHF.

On this clonotype itself: One base away lies a much larger clone, so this may be a sequencing read error. J is TRBJ2-7 and V is TRBV28, with 10 bases that match TRBD2. The better agreement between TRBJ2-1 and the DNA end casts doubt on the J call. The CDR3 length is 16 residues. Germline V gene lookup returns CDR1 MDHEN and CDR2 SYDVKM. CDR3 amino acids: CASSFHGLADSYEQFF. CDR3 sequence (DNA): TGTGCCAGCAGTTTTCATGGACTAGCGGATTCCTACGAGCAGTTCTTC.

The table lists this clonotype with many counts. At one boundary the junction diverges from the germline segment, which might be a read error. The chain is built from TRBV7-9 and TRBJ2-2; D is undetermined. The CDR3 is 12 amino acids. CDR1 and CDR2 from the germline V gene are SEHNR and FQNEAQ (reference sequence). The CDR3, as DNA: TGCGCTGGGTCCGGCGTGACCGGGGAGCTGTTTTTT. This translates into CAGSGVTGELFF.

This clonotype was seen a few times. The V call is TRBV19, the J call TRBJ2-5; D possibly corresponds to TRBD2 (7 bases). Trimming stripped 0 bases from V and 4 bases from J, with 9 bases between. This CDR3 contains 14 residues. Germline assignment: CDR1 LNHDA and CDR2 SQIVND (reference sequence). The DNA for the CDR3 is TGTGCCAGTAGTATAGACGGGGGGCTAGAGACCCAGTACTTC. Translated: CASSIDGGLETQYF.

This clonotype has a count of ten or more. The rearrangement joins TRBV18 to TRBJ1-5; no firm D call. Trimming removed 3 bases at V and 5 bases at J, with 8 bases between. The length of the CDR3 is 13 residues. From germline, CDR1 is KGHSH and CDR2 LQKENI. The CDR3 sequence: CASSPLADQPQHF. Here the CDR3 DNA reads TGTGCCAGCTCACCGCTAGCAGATCAGCCCCAGCATTTT.

This clonotype was seen repeatedly, ten times or more. The chain's CDR3 is CASSGSGLAGYEQYF. CDR3 DNA sequence: TGTGCCAGCAGTGGGTCCGGGTTAGCTGGCTACGAGCAGTACTTC. The chain carries TRBV2 and TRBJ2-7; D unclear. The CDR3 totals 15 residues. Trimming shortened V by 4 bases and J by 3 bases, and 16 bases separated the two germline ends. Germline V lookup: CDR1 SNHLY, CDR2 FYNNEI.

This clonotype showed up many times. The chain has TRBV25-1 and TRBJ1-1; possible D gene TRBD1, 6 bases. This CDR3 spans 16 amino acids. Germline V gene sequence: CDR1 MGHDK, CDR2 SYGVNS. Trimming cost V 1 base and J 7 bases, with 19 bases left between them. As DNA, the CDR3 is TGTGCCAGCAGTGAATTGGGCAGGGGCGGCGGGGGTGAAGCTTTCTTT. Encoded protein: CASSELGRGGGGEAFF. Together with reference TRBV25-1 and TRBJ1-1, the CDR3 gives the full variable domain: EADIYQTPRYLVIGTGKKITLECSQTMGHDKMYWYQQDPGMELHLIHYSYGVNSTEKGDLSSESTVSRIRTEHFPLTLESARPSHTSQYLCASSELGRGGGGEAFFGQGTRLTVV.

The chain carries TRBV25-1 and TRBJ1-2; D gene unclear. The V gene's germline CDR1 is MGHDK and CDR2 SYGVNS. Trimming stripped 5 bases from V and 6 bases from J, with 13 bases between. The CDR3 covers 13 residues. The CDR3 nucleotides read TGTGCCAGCAGTCCAGGATCTGGGAATGGCTACACCTTC. Translating gives CASSPGSGNGYTF.

Many counts were recorded for this clonotype. This chain links TRBV5-1 with TRBJ2-7; TRBD2 agrees at 8 bases. V gave up 3 bases and J gave up 1 base; unmatched junction bases: 6. The CDR3 sequence is 15 residues long. Germline-derived CDR1 and CDR2 are SGHRS and YFSETQ. The CDR3 is CASSWGREDSYEQYF. The CDR3 region has the DNA TGCGCCAGCAGCTGGGGGCGGGAGGATTCCTACGAGCAGTACTTC.